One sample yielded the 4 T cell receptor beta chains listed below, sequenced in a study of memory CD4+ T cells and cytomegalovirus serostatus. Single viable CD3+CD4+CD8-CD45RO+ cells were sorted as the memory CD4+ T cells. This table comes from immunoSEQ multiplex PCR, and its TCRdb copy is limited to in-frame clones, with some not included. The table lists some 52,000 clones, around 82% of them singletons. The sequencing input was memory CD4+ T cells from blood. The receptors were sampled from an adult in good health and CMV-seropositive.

The CDR3 here is CASTSGQSNQPQHF. The CDR3 nucleotides read TGTGCCAGCACGTCCGGGCAAAGCAATCAGCCCCAGCATTTT. The V gene is TRBV6-1, the J gene TRBJ1-5; D not resolved. Trimming removed 7 bases at V and 1 base at J, with 11 bases between. CDR1 MNHNS and CDR2 SASEGT come from the germline V gene. CDR3 size: 14 residues.

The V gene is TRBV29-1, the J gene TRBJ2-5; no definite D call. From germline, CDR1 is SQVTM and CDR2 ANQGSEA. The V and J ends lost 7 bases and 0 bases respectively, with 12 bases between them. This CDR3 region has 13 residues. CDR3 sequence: CSATSGYQETQYF. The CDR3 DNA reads TGCAGCGCAACGTCCGGGTACCAAGAGACCCAGTACTTC. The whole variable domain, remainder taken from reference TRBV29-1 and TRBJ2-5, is SAVISQKPSRDICQRGTSLTIQCQVDSQVTMMFWYRQQPGQSLTLIATANQGSEATYESGFVIDKFPISRPNLTFSTLTVSNMSPEDSSIYLCSATSGYQETQYFGPGTRLLVL.

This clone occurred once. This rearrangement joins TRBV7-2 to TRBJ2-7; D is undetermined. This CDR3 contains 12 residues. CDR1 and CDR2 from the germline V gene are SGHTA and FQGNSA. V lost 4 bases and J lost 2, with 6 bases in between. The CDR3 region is CASSSPPYEQYF. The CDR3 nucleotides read TGTGCCAGCAGCTCTCCCCCCTACGAGCAGTACTTC.

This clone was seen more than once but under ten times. The CDR3 nucleotides are TGTGCCAGACAGGGGGGCTATGGCTACACCTTC. It codes for CARQGGYGYTF. The chain employs TRBV2 and TRBJ1-2, with 8 bases that match TRBD1. V trimming: 9 bases; J trimming: 4 bases; junction bases outside the gene matches: 1. The CDR3 has 11 amino acids. Germline V gives CDR1 SNHLY, CDR2 FYNNEI.